This record concerns one TCR beta chain sequence. Its antigen is still unknown. The PCR was carried out with 60 Vbeta primers and 13 Jbeta primers. Sequencing used immunoSEQ multiplex PCR; TCRdb keeps in-frame clones, though not all of them. This table has 120,000 to 150,000 clones, about 79% appearing once. The data stem from a study of cytomegalovirus exposure and HLA in healthy donors. Study-level findings and limits: In a later analysis, a genetic analysis reported fewer productive-TCR N-insertions in an Asian-associated ancestry cluster than the cohort average. According to the study, 160 or so TCR beta chains were cytomegalovirus-associated.

The clonotype originates from a male donor in good health and CMV-seronegative. Sequenced: PBMCs.

CDR3 amino acids: CASGDRAGGYTF. CDR3 coding DNA: TGTGCCAGTGGAGACAGGGCGGGCGGCTACACCTTC. This chain uses TRBV19 with TRBJ1-2, with 7 nucleotides matching TRBD1. Germline assignment: CDR1 LNHDA and CDR2 SQIVND (reference sequence). The CDR3 is 12 amino acids. The V segment lost 8 bases and the J segment 8 bases; nucleotides outside the gene matches: 8.